These 30 T cell receptor beta chains came from one sample sequenced in a study of T cells after yellow fever vaccination. From the 5' RACE reads, TCRdb called clonotypes with MiXCR, one entry per CDR3 protein. The sample contains some 160,000 distinct CDR3 sequences, approximately 10% of which appear only once. Sample: CD8+ T cells sorted from PBMCs, taken 45 days after the yellow fever booster vaccination. The receptors were sampled from a man younger than 35 who received the YFV17D yellow fever vaccine.

This clonotype was seen at least ten times. The J gene is TRBJ2-1, the V gene TRBV6-5, with TRBD1 matching over 7 bases. The germline V gene has CDR1 MNHEY and CDR2 SVGAGI. The V gene end was trimmed by 5 bases and the J gene end by 0 bases; junction bases not matched to a gene: 4. There are 15 residues in the CDR3. The CDR3 loop reads CASSRDSSSYNEQFF. Here the CDR3 DNA reads TGTGCCAGCAGTAGGGACAGCAGCTCCTACAATGAGCAGTTCTTC.

This clonotype was recorded a few times. The V and J genes are TRBV11-2 and TRBJ2-5; 10 bases fit TRBD2. The CDR3 sequence is 14 residues long. CDR1 SGHAT and CDR2 FQNNGV come from the germline V gene. The junction had 4 bases not matched to a gene; V was cut back by 6 bases and J by 3 bases. The CDR3 protein is CASRRAGGEETQYF. The CDR3 region has the DNA TGTGCCAGCAGGAGAGCGGGGGGGGAAGAGACCCAGTACTTC.

The J gene is TRBJ2-5, the V gene TRBV25-1; D is unclear. CDR3 length: 15 residues. CDR1 is MGHDK and CDR2 is SYGVNS in the germline V gene. V gave up 4 bases and J gave up 1 base, with 13 bases separating them. This CDR3 is CASSASLSAQETQYF. CDR3 nucleotides: TGTGCCAGCAGTGCCTCGTTATCGGCCCAAGAGACCCAGTACTTC. Together with reference TRBV25-1 and TRBJ2-5, the CDR3 gives the full variable domain: EADIYQTPRYLVIGTGKKITLECSQTMGHDKMYWYQQDPGMELHLIHYSYGVNSTEKGDLSSESTVSRIRTEHFPLTLESARPSHTSQYLCASSASLSAQETQYFGPGTRLLVL.

V gene TRBV7-6 combines with J gene TRBJ1-1; a weak D match, TRBD1 (5 bases). Germline V gives CDR1 SGHVS, CDR2 FNYEAQ. V shed 5 bases and J shed 4 bases, with 11 bases lying between them. The CDR3 spans 13 residues. The CDR3 coding sequence is TGTGCCAGCAGCCCAGGGACGGGCACTGAAGCTTTCTTT. Translation: CASSPGTGTEAFF. Using reference TRBV7-6 and TRBJ1-1 for the parts outside the CDR3, the full variable domain is GAGVSQSPRYKVTKRGQDVALRCDPISGHVSLYWYRQALGQGPEFLTYFNYEAQQDKSGLPNDRFSAERPEGSISTLTIQRTEQRDSAMYRCASSPGTGTEAFFGQGTRLTVV.

This clonotype was seen a few times. The chain is built from TRBV20-1 and TRBJ2-1; D not certain. Looked up from germline, CDR1 is DFQATT and CDR2 is SNEGSKA (reference sequence). The CDR3 has 16 amino acids. Trimming shortened V by 4 bases and J by 4 bases, and 20 bases separated the two germline ends. CDR3 region: CSANPLVSNSYNEQFF. The CDR3 region has the DNA TGCAGTGCTAACCCCCTTGTATCAAACTCTTACAATGAGCAGTTCTTC.

There are many counts of this clonotype. This chain links TRBV2 with TRBJ2-1, with D unresolved. Trimming took off 5 bases at V and 12 bases at J, with 14 bases between the two ends. Per the germline V gene, CDR1 is SNHLY and CDR2 is FYNNEI. The CDR3 extends over 12 amino acids. The CDR3 protein is CASSSSDVGQFF. CDR3 coding DNA: TGTGCCAGCAGTTCGTCGGACGTAGGGCAGTTCTTC.

CDR3 nucleotides: TGTGCCAGCAGCCACGCGAGACCAGATACGCAGTATTTT. As protein: CASSHARPDTQYF. The rearrangement joins TRBV3-1 to TRBJ2-3; no reliable D call. CDR3 size: 13 residues. Germline values: CDR1 LGHDT, CDR2 YNNKEL (reference sequence). Trimming took 3 bases from V and 4 from J, leaving 8 bases between them.

The V call is TRBV7-9, the J call TRBJ2-5; 7 bases align to TRBD2. CDR3 size: 15 residues. Losses at the gene ends were 5 bases for V and 2 bases for J; bases not matched to a gene: 8. The V gene's germline CDR1 is SEHNR and CDR2 FQNEAQ (reference sequence). CDR3 protein: CASSDPPGLQETQYF. CDR3 nucleotides: TGTGCCAGCAGCGACCCGCCGGGACTACAAGAGACCCAGTACTTC.

Only a few counts were recorded for this clonotype. This sequence joins TRBV6-6 and TRBJ2-1; no firm D call. This CDR3 comprises 12 residues. Germline loops: CDR1 MNHNY, CDR2 SVGAGI (reference sequence). The germline V and J ends were trimmed by 5 bases and 7 bases, with 9 bases remaining between them. The CDR3 nucleotides are TGTGCCAGCAGTCCCAGTTGGAATGAGCAGTTCTTC. This sequence encodes CASSPSWNEQFF.

In its sample, this clonotype was seen a few times. The chain employs TRBV4-1 and TRBJ1-4, with 9 positions matching TRBD1. Germline CDR1 reads MGHRA; CDR2 reads YSYEKL. The CDR3 runs to 13 residues. Trimming at V came to 8 bases and at J to 8 bases, leaving 6 bases not matched to a gene. The CDR3 sequence: CASGVGQGEKLFF. The CDR3 DNA follows: TGCGCCAGCGGTGTGGGACAGGGAGAAAAACTGTTTTTT.

This clonotype was counted between two and nine times. The chain combines TRBV3-1 with TRBJ2-5; a possible D gene is TRBD2 (6 bases). CDR3 length: 15 amino acids. CDR1 and CDR2 (germline): LGHDT, YNNKEL (reference sequence). V was shortened by 9 bases and J by 1 base, with 18 bases between the two germline ends. CDR3 amino acids: CASAGTANSQETQYF. CDR3 sequence (DNA): TGTGCCAGTGCGGGGACCGCTAACTCCCAAGAGACCCAGTACTTC.

This clonotype was counted a few times. V usage is TRBV5-1 and J usage is TRBJ1-4; D ambiguous. In germline, CDR1 is SGHRS, CDR2 YFSETQ. This CDR3 is 14 amino acids long. Trimming shortened V by 0 bases and J by 6 bases, and 9 bases separated the two germline ends. CDR3 in amino acids: CASSLALEDEKLFF. In nucleotides, the CDR3 is TGCGCCAGCAGCTTGGCCCTGGAGGATGAAAAACTGTTTTTT.

The chain is built from TRBV6-2 or TRBV6-3 and TRBJ2-1, with D perhaps TRBD2 (5 bases). The V end was cut by 8 bases, the J end by 0 bases, with 11 bases between. This CDR3 is built from 14 residues. Germline-derived CDR1 and CDR2 are MNHEY and SVGEGT. The DNA of the CDR3 is TGTGCCAGCGCGGGCGGTAGCTCCTACAATGAGCAGTTCTTC. Translating gives CASAGGSSYNEQFF.

The V gene is TRBV21-1, the J gene TRBJ2-3; the DNA was not compared with TRBD1, the D call given in the table. TRBV21-1 is tagged as a pseudogene. This CDR3 spans 16 amino acids. CDR3 loop: CASSKDPGGRTDTQYF. CDR3 in DNA: TGTGCCAGCAGCAAAGACCCAGGGGGAAGGACAGATACGCAGTATTTT.

This rearrangement joins TRBV7-9 to TRBJ1-1, with 9 positions matching TRBD1. Trimming removed 1 base from V and 3 bases from J; junction bases left unmatched: 3. The CDR3 is made up of 15 amino acids. Germline CDR1 is SEHNR and CDR2 is FQNEAQ (reference sequence). The CDR3 sequence: CASSLGTGADTEAFF. CDR3 coding DNA: TGTGCCAGCAGCTTAGGGACAGGGGCCGACACTGAAGCTTTCTTT.

The chain links TRBV4-1 to TRBJ2-2; no firm D call. Trimming removed 4 bases at V and 5 bases at J, with 11 bases between. The CDR3 loop spans 14 amino acids. Germline V gene lookup returns CDR1 MGHRA and CDR2 YSYEKL. CDR3 nucleotide sequence: TGCGCCAGCAGCCCCCCTGGGTTGACCGGGGAGCTGTTTTTT. Protein product: CASSPPGLTGELFF.

This rearrangement joins TRBV12-3 or TRBV12-4 to TRBJ1-1; D uncertain. V was cut by 5 bases and J by 6 bases, with 7 bases left in between. This CDR3 is 11 amino acids long. DNA of the CDR3: TGTGCCAGCAGTGACTCCCCTGAAGCTTTCTTT. Amino acids: CASSDSPEAFF.

There are a few counts of this clonotype. The chain uses TRBV10-3 and TRBJ2-5, with D hard to call. V lost 1 base and J 5 bases, leaving 8 bases between the germline ends. Germline assignment: CDR1 ENHRY and CDR2 SYGVKD. The CDR3 spans 13 residues. The CDR3 nucleotides read TGTGCCATCAGTGAGTTGCGCGCGGAGACCCAGTACTTC. Protein sequence: CAISELRAETQYF.

The chain combines TRBV9 with TRBJ1-4, with D possibly being TRBD1 (5 bases). The CDR3 covers 14 residues. Germline V gene sequence: CDR1 SGDLS, CDR2 YYNGEE. Between the trimmed V and J ends, which lost 2 bases and 7 bases, there was a span of 12 bases. In DNA, the CDR3 is TGTGCCAGCAGCGTCAGGGCGCATGGTGAAAAACTGTTTTTT. Residues: CASSVRAHGEKLFF.

This clonotype has more than one count but fewer than ten. The V call is TRBV6-5, the J call TRBJ1-1; D not certain. Germline values: CDR1 MNHEY, CDR2 SVGAGI. With 2 bases removed from V and 0 bases from J, the gap between germline ends came to 7 bases. The CDR3 is 14 residues long. The CDR3 reads CASSYGALNTEAFF. DNA for the CDR3: TGTGCCAGCAGTTACGGCGCGTTGAACACTGAAGCTTTCTTT.

This clonotype has a count of ten or more. This chain joins TRBV4-1 and TRBJ2-7; no definite D call. CDR3 length equals 15 residues. V lost 1 base and J lost 6, with 16 bases in between. Per the germline V gene, CDR1 is MGHRA and CDR2 is YSYEKL. CDR3 in amino acids: CASSQVYRRNGEQYF. The CDR3 DNA is TGCGCCAGCAGCCAAGTCTATCGCAGGAATGGCGAGCAGTACTTC.

The chain is built from TRBV11-2 and TRBJ2-5, with 10 bases lining up with TRBD2. The length of the CDR3 is 15 residues. After removal of 3 bases from V and 4 bases from J, the junction contained 5 bases not matched to a gene. Germline assignment: CDR1 SGHAT and CDR2 FQNNGV. CDR3 loop: CASSFSGGAGETQYF. CDR3 DNA: TGTGCCAGCAGCTTCAGCGGGGGGGCAGGAGAGACCCAGTACTTC.

A few counts support this clonotype. The rearrangement uses TRBV5-1 and TRBJ2-3; 10 bases are a match to TRBD2. Germline CDR1 and CDR2: SGHRS and YFSETQ. This CDR3 region has 20 residues. V was clipped by 5 bases and J by 3 bases; unmatched bases: 21. In nucleotides, the CDR3 is TGCGCCAGCAGGCAGCGCCTCAGCGGGGGGGCCGACAGTGGGACAGATACGCAGTATTTT. Encoded protein: CASRQRLSGGADSGTDTQYF.

The chain carries TRBV13 and TRBJ2-7; 7 positions agree with TRBD1. The CDR3 consists of 14 residues. The germline gives CDR1 PRHDT, CDR2 FYEKMQ (reference sequence). With 5 bases clipped from V and 9 bases from J, the junction kept 13 bases outside the gene matches. The CDR3 here is CASSTRGQSTRQYV. The CDR3 DNA reads as TGTGCCAGCAGCACCCGGGGACAGTCTACGAGGCAGTACGTC.

The table lists this clonotype with a few counts. The rearrangement links TRBV6-1 to TRBJ2-3; no clear D gene. Germline V CDR1 and CDR2: MNHNS, SASEGT. This CDR3 contains 13 residues. Deletions cut 7 bases from V and 5 bases from J, with 13 bases between. The DNA of the CDR3 is TGTGCCAGCAAACTCCCCGTGGGAGATACGCAGTATTTT. It is translated as CASKLPVGDTQYF.

The rearrangement uses TRBV28 and TRBJ2-3; D is undetermined. The V gene's germline CDR1 is MDHEN and CDR2 SYDVKM. V lost 2 bases and J lost 2, with 8 bases in between. This CDR3 is 14 amino acids long. CDR3 DNA: TGTGCCAGCAGTTTACAGCTCAACACAGATACGCAGTATTTT. Translation: CASSLQLNTDTQYF.

In this sample, this clonotype turned up a few times. The V gene is TRBV9, the J gene TRBJ2-1, with D uncertain. Germline CDR1 SGDLS, CDR2 YYNGEE. The CDR3 spans 15 residues. V lost 5 bases, J lost 0 bases, and 12 bases lay in between. CDR3 in amino acids: CASSPRQVSYNEQFF. CDR3 nucleotide sequence: TGTGCCAGCAGTCCCCGGCAGGTCTCCTACAATGAGCAGTTCTTC.

Only a few counts were recorded for this clonotype. CDR3 DNA sequence: TGTGCCATCAGACGGGACAGTTCCTACGAGCAGTACGTC. This codes for CAIRRDSSYEQYV. This rearrangement joins TRBV10-3 to TRBJ2-7, with 7 bases fitting TRBD1. Germline V gene data show CDR1 as ENHRY and CDR2 as SYGVKD. This CDR3 comprises 13 residues. V gave up 6 bases and J gave up 1 base; unmatched junction bases: 3.

The CDR3 loop reads CASSLSSGTSYNEQFF. The CDR3 coding sequence is TGTGCCAGCAGCTTATCATCCGGGACTTCTTACAATGAGCAGTTCTTC. This chain joins TRBV7-6 and TRBJ2-1, with D possibly being TRBD2 (6 bases). The germline V gene has CDR1 SGHVS and CDR2 FNYEAQ. This CDR3 contains 16 residues. The ends were cut back, 2 bases at V and 4 bases at J, with 15 bases in the middle.

The V call is TRBV19, the J call TRBJ1-1; D is unresolved. Germline CDR1 LNHDA, CDR2 SQIVND (reference sequence). The length of the CDR3 is 15 residues. With 7 bases removed from V and 8 bases from J, the gap between germline ends came to 23 bases. CDR3 DNA: TGTGCCAGTACCCCCACGGCCGGAGACGCGTCGGAAGCTTTCTTT. Protein sequence: CASTPTAGDASEAFF.